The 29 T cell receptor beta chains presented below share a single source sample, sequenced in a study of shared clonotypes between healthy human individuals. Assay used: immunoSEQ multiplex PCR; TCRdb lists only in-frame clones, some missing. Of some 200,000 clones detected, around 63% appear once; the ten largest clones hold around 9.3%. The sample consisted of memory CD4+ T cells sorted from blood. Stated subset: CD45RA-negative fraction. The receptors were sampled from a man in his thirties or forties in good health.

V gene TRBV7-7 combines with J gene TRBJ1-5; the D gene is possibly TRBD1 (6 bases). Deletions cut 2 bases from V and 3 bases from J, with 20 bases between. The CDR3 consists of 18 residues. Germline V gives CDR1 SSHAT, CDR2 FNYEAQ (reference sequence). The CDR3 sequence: CASSLCGSRGVNNQPQHF. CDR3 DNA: TGTGCCAGCAGCTTATGCGGTAGTAGGGGGGTCAACAATCAGCCCCAGCATTTT.

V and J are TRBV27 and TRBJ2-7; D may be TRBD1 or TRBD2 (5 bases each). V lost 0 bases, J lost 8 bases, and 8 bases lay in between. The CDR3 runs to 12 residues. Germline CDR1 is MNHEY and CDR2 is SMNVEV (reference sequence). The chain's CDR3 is CASSLSRGQQYF. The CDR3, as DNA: TGTGCCAGCAGTTTATCGAGGGGTCAGCAGTACTTC.

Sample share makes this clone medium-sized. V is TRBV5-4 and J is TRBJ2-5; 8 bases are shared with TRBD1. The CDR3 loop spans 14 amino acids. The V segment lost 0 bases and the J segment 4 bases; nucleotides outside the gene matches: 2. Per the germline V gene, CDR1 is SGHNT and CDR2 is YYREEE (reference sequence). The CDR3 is CASSLDRGVETQYF. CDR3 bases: TGTGCCAGCAGCTTGGACAGGGGGGTAGAGACCCAGTACTTC.

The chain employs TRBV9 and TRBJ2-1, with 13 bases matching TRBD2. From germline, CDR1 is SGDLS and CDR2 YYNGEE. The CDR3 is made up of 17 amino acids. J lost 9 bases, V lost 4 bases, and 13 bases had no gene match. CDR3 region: CASSPWTSGSGEGEQFF. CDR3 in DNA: TGTGCCAGCAGCCCCTGGACTAGCGGGAGTGGTGAAGGTGAGCAGTTCTTC.

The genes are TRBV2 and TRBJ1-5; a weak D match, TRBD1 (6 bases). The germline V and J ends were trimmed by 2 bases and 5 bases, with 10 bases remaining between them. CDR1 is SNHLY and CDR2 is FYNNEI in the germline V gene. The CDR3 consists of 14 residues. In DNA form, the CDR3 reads TGTGCCAGCAGTGAAACGGGGGGCCATCAGCCCCAGCATTTT. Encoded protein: CASSETGGHQPQHF.

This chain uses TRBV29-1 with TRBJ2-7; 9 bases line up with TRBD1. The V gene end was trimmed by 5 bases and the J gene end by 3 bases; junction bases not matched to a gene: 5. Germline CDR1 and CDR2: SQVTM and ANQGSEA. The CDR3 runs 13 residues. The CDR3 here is CSVTRTGDYEQYF. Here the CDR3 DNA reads TGCAGCGTTACAAGGACAGGGGACTACGAGCAGTACTTC.

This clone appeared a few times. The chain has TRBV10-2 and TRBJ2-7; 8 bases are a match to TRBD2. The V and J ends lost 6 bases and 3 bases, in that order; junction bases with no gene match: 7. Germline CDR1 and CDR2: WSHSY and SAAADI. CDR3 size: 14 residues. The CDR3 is CASRITGRGYEQYF. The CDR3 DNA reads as TGCGCCAGCAGAATTACCGGGAGGGGCTACGAGCAGTACTTC.

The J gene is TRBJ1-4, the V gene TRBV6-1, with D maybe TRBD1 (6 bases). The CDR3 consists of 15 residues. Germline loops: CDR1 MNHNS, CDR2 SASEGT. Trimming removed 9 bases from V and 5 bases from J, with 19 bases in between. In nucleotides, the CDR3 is TGTGCCAGTGACCCCCGGACAGCCGGGAATGAAAAACTGTTTTTT. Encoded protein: CASDPRTAGNEKLFF.

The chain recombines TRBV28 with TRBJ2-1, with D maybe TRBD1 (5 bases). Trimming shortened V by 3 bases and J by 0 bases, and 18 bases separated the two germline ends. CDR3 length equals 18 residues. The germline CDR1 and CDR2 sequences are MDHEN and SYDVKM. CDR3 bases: TGTGCCAGCAGTTTTAGGGGCACCCGAGCCCGCTCCTACAATGAGCAGTTCTTC. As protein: CASSFRGTRARSYNEQFF.

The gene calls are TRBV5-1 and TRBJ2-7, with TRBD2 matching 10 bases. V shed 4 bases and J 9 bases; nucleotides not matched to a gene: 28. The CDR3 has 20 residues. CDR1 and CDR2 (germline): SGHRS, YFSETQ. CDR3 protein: CASSPARLKAGGGYDLRQYF. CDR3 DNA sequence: TGCGCCAGCAGCCCCGCCCGACTTAAAGCGGGAGGGGGGTATGATCTGCGGCAGTACTTC.

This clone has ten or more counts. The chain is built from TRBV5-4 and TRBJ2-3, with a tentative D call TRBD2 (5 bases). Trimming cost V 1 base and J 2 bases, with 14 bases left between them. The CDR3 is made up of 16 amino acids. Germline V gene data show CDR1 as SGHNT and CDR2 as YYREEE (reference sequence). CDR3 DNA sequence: TGTGCCAGCAGCTTGAAACTAGAAATTTCCACAGATACGCAGTATTTT. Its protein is CASSLKLEISTDTQYF.

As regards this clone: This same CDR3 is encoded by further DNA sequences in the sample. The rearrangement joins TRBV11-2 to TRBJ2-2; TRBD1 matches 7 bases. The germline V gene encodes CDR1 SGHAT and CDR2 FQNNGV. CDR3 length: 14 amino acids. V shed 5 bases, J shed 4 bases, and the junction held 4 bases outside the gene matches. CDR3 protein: CASSRSGGTGELFF. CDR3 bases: TGTGCCAGCAGCCGTTCAGGGGGCACCGGGGAGCTGTTTTTT.

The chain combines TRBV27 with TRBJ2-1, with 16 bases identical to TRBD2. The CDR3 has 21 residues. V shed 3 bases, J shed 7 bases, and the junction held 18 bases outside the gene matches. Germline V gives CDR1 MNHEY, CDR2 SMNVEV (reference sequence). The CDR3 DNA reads TGTGCCAGCAGTTTTTTCCTCCGACCGGGACTAGCGGGAGGGCCGGATAATGAGCAGTTCTTC. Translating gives CASSFFLRPGLAGGPDNEQFF.

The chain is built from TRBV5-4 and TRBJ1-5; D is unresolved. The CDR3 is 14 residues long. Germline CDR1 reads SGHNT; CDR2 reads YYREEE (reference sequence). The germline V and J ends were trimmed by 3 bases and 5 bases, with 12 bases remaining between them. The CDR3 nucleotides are TGTGCCAGCAGCTGGAGGGAGGTTTATCAGCCCCAGCATTTT. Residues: CASSWREVYQPQHF.

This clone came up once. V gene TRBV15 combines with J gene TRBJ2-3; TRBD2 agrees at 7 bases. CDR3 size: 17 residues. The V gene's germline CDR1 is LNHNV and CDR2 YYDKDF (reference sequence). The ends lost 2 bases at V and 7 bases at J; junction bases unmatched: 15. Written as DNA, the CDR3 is TGTGCCACCAGCAGAAAAAGGCGGGAGATGAAGCAAAATACGCAGTATTTT. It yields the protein CATSRKRREMKQNTQYF.

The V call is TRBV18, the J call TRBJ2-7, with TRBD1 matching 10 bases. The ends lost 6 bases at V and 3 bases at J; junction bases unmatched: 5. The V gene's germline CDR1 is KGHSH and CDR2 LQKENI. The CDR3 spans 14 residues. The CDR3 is CASSRTGGNYEQYF. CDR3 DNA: TGTGCCAGCTCGAGGACAGGGGGAAACTACGAGCAGTACTTC.

Here the CDR3 reads CASSQRDTDTQYF. CDR3 sequence (DNA): TGCGCCAGCAGCCAAAGGGACACAGATACGCAGTATTTT. V is TRBV4-1 and J is TRBJ2-3; no clear D. This CDR3 is built from 13 residues. Trimming pared 2 bases from V and 2 bases from J, leaving 5 bases between. CDR1 MGHRA and CDR2 YSYEKL come from the germline V gene.

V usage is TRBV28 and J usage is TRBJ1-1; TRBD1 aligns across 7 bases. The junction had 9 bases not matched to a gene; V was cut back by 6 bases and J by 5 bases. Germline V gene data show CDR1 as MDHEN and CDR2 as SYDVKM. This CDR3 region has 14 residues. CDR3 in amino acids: CASRTGQVGTEAFF. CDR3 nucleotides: TGTGCCAGCAGAACCGGACAGGTGGGGACTGAAGCTTTCTTT.

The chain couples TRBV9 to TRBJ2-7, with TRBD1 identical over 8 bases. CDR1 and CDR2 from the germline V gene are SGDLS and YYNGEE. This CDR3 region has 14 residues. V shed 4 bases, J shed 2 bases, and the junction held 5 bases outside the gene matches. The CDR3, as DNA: TGTGCCAGCAGCCCGACAGGGGCCCCCTACGAGCAGTACTTC. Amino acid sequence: CASSPTGAPYEQYF.

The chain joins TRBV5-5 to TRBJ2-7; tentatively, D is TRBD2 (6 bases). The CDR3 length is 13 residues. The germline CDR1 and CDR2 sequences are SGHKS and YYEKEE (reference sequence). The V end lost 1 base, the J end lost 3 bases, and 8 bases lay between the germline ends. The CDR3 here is CASSLSGHYEQYF. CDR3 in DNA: TGTGCCAGCAGCTTGAGCGGGCACTACGAGCAGTACTTC.

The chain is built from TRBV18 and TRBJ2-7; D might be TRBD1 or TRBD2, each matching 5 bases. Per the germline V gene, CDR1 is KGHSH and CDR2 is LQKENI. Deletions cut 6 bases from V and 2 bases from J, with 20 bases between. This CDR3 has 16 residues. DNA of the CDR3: TGTGCCAGCTCCCAAGGACTTTTGGACACAGCCTACGAGCAGTACTTC. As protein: CASSQGLLDTAYEQYF.

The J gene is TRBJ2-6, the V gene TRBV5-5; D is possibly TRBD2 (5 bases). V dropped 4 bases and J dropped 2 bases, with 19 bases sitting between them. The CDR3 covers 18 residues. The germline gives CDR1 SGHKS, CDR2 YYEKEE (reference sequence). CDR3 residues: CASSPSPASFPGANVLTF. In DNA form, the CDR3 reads TGTGCCAGCAGCCCCTCGCCGGCTAGCTTCCCTGGGGCCAACGTCCTGACTTTC.

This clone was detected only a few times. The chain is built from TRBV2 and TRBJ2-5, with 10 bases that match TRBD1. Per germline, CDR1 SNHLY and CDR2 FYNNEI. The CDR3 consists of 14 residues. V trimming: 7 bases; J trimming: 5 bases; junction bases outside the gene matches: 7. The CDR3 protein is CASTETGGDETQYF. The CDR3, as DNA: TGTGCCAGCACCGAGACAGGGGGCGATGAGACCCAGTACTTC. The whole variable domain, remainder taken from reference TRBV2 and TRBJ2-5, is EPEVTQTPSHQVTQMGQEVILRCVPISNHLYFYWYRQILGQKVEFLVSFYNNEISEKSEIFDDQFSVERPDGSNFTLKIRSTKLEDSAMYFCASTETGGDETQYFGPGTRLLVL.

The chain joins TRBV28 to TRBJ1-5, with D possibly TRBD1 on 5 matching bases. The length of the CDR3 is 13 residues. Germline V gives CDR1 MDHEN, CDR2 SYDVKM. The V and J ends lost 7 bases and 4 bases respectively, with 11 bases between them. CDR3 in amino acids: CASKGVPNQPQHF. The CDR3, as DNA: TGTGCCAGCAAAGGGGTTCCTAATCAGCCCCAGCATTTT. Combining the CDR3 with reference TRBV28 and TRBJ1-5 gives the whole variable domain DVKVTQSSRYLVKRTGEKVFLECVQDMDHENMFWYRQDPGLGLRLIYFSYDVKMKEKGDIPEGYSVSREKKERFSLILESASTNQTSMYLCASKGVPNQPQHFGDGTRLSIL.

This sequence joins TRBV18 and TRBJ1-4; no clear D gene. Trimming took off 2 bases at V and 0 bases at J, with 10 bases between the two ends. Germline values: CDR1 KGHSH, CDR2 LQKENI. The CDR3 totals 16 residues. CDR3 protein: CASSPNAVATNEKLFF. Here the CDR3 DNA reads TGTGCCAGCTCACCAAACGCGGTTGCAACTAATGAAAAACTGTTTTTT.

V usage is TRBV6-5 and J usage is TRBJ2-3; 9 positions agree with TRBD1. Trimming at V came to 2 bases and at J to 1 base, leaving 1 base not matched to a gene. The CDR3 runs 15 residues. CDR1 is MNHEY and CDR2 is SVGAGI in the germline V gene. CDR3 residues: CASSYRTGGTDTQYF. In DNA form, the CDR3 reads TGTGCCAGCAGTTACCGGACAGGGGGCACAGATACGCAGTATTTT.

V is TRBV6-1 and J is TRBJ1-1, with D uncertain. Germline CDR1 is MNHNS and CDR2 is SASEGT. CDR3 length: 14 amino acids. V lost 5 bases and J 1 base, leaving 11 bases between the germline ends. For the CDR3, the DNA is TGTGCCAGCAGTCTCCCGGGCCAGAACACTGAAGCTTTCTTT. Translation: CASSLPGQNTEAFF.

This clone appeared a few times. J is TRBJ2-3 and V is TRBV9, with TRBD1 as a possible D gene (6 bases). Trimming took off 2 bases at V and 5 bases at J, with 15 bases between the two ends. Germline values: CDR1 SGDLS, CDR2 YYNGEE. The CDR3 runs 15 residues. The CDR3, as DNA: TGTGCCAGCAGCGTGCTGGGGGCGTTAGGAGATACGCAGTATTTT. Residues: CASSVLGALGDTQYF. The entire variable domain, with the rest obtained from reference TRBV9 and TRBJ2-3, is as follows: DSGVTQTPKHLITATGQRVTLRCSPRSGDLSVYWYQQSLDQGLQFLIQYYNGEERAKGNILERFSAQQFPDLHSELNLSSLELGDSALYFCASSVLGALGDTQYFGPGTRLTVL.

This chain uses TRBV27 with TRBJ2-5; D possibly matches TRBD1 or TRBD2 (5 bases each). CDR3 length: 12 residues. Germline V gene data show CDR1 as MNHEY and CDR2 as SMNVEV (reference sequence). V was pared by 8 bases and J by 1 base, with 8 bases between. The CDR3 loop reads CASGTGQETQYF. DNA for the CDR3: TGTGCCAGCGGGACGGGCCAAGAGACCCAGTACTTC.